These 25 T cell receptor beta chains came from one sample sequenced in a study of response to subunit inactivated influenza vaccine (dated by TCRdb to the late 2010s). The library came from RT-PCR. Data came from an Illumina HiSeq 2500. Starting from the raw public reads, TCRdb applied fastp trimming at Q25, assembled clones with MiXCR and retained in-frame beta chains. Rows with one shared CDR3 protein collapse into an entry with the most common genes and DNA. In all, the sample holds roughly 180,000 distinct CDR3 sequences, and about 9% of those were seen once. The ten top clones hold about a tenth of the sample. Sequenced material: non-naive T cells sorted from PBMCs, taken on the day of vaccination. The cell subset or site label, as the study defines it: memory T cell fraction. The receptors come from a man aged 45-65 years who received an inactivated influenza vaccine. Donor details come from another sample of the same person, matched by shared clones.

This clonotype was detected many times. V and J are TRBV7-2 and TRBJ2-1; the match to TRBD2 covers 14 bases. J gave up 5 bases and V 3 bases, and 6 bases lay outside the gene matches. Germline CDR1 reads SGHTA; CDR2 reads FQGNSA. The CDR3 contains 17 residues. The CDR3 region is CASSLGGLAGAHNEQFF. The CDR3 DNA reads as TGTGCCAGCAGCTTGGGGGGACTAGCGGGGGCCCACAATGAGCAGTTCTTC.

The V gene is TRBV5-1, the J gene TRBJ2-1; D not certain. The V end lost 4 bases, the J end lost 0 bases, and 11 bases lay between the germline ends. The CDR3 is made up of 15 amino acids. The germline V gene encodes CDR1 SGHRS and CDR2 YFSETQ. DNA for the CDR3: TGCGCCAGCAGCACCGCCGGGTCCTCCTACAATGAGCAGTTCTTC. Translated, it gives CASSTAGSSYNEQFF.

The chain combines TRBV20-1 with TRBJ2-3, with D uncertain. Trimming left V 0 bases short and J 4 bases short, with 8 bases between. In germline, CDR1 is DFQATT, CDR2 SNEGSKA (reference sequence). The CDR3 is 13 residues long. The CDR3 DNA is TGCAGTGCTAGAGATAACTACGCAGATACGCAGTATTTT. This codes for CSARDNYADTQYF.

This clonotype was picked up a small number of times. The CDR3: CASSARQGSTDTQYF. The DNA of the CDR3 is TGTGCCAGCAGCGCTAGACAGGGTAGCACAGATACGCAGTATTTT. The genes are TRBV11-2 and TRBJ2-3, with 7 bases identical to TRBD1. With 5 bases clipped from V and 0 bases from J, the junction kept 5 bases outside the gene matches. The germline gives CDR1 SGHAT, CDR2 FQNNGV. The CDR3 is made up of 15 amino acids.

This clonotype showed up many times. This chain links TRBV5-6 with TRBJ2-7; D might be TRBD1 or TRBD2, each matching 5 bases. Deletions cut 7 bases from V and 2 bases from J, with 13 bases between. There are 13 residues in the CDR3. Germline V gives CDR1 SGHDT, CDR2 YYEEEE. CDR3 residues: CASGRDGTYEQYF. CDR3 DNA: TGTGCCAGCGGCCGGGACGGCACCTACGAGCAGTACTTC.

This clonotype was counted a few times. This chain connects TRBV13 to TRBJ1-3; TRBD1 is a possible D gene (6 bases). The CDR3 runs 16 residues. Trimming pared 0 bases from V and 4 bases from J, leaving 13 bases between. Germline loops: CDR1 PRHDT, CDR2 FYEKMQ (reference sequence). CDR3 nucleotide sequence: TGTGCCAGCAGCTTAGGCCTGGGGGGCGCCGGAAACACCATATATTTT. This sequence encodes CASSLGLGGAGNTIYF.

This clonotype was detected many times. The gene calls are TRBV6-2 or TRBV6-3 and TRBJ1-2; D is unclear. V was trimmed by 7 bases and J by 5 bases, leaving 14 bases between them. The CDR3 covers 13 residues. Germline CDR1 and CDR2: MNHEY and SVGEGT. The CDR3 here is CASTPRMVYGYTF. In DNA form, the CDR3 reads TGTGCCAGCACCCCCCGGATGGTTTATGGCTACACCTTC.

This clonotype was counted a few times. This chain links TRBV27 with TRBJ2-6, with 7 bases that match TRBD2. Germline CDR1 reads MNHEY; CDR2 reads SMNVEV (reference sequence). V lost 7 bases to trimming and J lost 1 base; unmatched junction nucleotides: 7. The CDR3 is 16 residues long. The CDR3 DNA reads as TGTGCCAGCAAACCCGGGACTACGTCTGGGGCCAACGTCCTGACTTTC. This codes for CASKPGTTSGANVLTF.

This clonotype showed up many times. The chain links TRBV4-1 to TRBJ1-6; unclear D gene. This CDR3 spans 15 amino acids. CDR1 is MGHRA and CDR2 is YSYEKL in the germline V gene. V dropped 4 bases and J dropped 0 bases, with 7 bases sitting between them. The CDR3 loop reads CASSLDPSYNSPLHF. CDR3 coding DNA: TGCGCCAGCAGCCTCGACCCCTCCTATAATTCACCCCTCCACTTT.

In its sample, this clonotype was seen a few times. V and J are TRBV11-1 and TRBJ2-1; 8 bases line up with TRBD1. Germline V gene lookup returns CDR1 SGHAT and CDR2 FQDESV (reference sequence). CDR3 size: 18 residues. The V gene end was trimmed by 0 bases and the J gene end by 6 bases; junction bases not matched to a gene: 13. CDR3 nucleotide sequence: TGTGCCAGCAGCTTAGCGCAAGGGACAGGTAGAGCACGCAATGAGCAGTTCTTC. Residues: CASSLAQGTGRARNEQFF.

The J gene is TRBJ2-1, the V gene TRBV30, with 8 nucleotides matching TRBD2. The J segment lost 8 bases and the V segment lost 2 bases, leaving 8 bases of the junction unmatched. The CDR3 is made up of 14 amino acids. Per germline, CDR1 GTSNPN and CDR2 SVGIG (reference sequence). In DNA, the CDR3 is TGTGCCTGGAGTCGGTCGGCGCGGGGGGATGAGCAGTTCTTC. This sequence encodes CAWSRSARGDEQFF.

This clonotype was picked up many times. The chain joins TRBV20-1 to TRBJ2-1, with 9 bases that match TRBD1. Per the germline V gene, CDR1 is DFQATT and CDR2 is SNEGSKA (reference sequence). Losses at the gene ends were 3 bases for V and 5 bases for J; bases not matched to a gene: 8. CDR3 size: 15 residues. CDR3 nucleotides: TGCAGTGCTAGGTCCCACAGGGGGCGAAACAATGAGCAGTTCTTC. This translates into CSARSHRGRNNEQFF.

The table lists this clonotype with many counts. The CDR3 region is CATSARTPGLAGELAGELFF. As DNA, the CDR3 is TGTGCCACCAGTGCCAGAACCCCGGGCCTAGCGGGAGAACTTGCCGGGGAGCTGTTTTTT. The chain is built from TRBV24-1 and TRBJ2-2, with 10 bases that match TRBD2. Trimming cost V 5 bases and J 6 bases; bases outside gene matches: 20. Germline CDR1 and CDR2: KGHDR and SFDVKD. This CDR3 is 20 amino acids long.

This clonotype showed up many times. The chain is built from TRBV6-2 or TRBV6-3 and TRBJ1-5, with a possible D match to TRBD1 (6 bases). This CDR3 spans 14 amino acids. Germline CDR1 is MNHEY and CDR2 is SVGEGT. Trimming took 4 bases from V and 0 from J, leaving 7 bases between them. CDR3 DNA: TGTGCCAGCAGTTCCAGGGGTAGCAATCAGCCCCAGCATTTT. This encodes CASSSRGSNQPQHF.

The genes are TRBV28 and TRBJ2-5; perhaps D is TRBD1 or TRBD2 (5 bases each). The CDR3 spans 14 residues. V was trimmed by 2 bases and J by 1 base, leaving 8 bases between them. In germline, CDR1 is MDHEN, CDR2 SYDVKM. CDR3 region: CASSLGGTQETQYF. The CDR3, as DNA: TGTGCCAGCAGTTTAGGGGGAACCCAAGAGACCCAGTACTTC. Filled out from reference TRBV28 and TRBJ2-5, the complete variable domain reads DVKVTQSSRYLVKRTGEKVFLECVQDMDHENMFWYRQDPGLGLRLIYFSYDVKMKEKGDIPEGYSVSREKKERFSLILESASTNQTSMYLCASSLGGTQETQYFGPGTRLLVL.

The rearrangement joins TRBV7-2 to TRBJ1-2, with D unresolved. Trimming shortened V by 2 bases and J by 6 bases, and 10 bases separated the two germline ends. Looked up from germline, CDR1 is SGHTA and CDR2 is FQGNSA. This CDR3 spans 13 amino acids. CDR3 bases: TGTGCCAGCAGCTTAAATTCCAGGAATGGCTACACCTTC. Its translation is CASSLNSRNGYTF. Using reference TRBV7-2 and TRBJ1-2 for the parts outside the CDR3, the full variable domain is GAGVSQSPSNKVTEKGKDVELRCDPISGHTALYWYRQSLGQGLEFLIYFQGNSAPDKSGLPSDRFSAERTGGSVSTLTIQRTQQEDSAVYLCASSLNSRNGYTFGSGTRLTVV.

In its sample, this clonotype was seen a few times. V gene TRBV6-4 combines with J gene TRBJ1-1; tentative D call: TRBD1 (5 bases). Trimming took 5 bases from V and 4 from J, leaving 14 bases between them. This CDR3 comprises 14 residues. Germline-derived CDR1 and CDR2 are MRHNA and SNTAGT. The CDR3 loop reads CASSPDSERTEAFF. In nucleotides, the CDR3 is TGTGCCAGCAGTCCCGACAGTGAACGCACTGAAGCTTTCTTT.

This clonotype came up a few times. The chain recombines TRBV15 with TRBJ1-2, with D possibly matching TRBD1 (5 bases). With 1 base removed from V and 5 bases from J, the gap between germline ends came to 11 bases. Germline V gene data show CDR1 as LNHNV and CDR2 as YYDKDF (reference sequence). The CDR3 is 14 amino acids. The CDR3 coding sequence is TGTGCCACCAGCAGAGTGGGCGGGGGGTATGGCTACACCTTC. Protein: CATSRVGGGYGYTF.

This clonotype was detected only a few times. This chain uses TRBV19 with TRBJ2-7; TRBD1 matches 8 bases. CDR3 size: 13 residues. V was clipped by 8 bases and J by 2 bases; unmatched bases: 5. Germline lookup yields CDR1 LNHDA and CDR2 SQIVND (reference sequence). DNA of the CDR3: TGTGCCAGTGGGACAGGAGAAGCCTACGAGCAGTACTTC. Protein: CASGTGEAYEQYF.

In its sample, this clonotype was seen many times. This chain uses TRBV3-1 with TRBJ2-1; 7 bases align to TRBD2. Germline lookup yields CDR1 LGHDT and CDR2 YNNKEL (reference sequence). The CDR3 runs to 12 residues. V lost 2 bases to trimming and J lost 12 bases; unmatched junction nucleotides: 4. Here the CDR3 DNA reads TGTGCCAGCAGCCAATCGGCTAGCGGGCAGTTCTTC. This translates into CASSQSASGQFF.

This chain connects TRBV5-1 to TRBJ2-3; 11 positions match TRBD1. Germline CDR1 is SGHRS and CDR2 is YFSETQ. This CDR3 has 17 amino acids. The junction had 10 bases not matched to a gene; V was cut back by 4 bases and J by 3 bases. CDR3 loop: CASSLPWTGGETDTQYF. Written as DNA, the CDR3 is TGCGCCAGCAGCCTCCCGTGGACAGGGGGCGAAACAGATACGCAGTATTTT. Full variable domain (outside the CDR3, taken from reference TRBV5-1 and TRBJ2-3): KAGVTQTPRYLIKTRGQQVTLSCSPISGHRSVSWYQQTPGQGLQFLFEYFSETQRNKGNFPGRFSGRQFSNSRSEMNVSTLELGDSALYLCASSLPWTGGETDTQYFGPGTRLTVL.

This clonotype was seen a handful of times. In DNA form, the CDR3 reads TGCGCCAGCAGCTTGTATCAATATGGGACCCAGTACTTC. Amino acid sequence: CASSLYQYGTQYF. The J gene is TRBJ2-5, the V gene TRBV5-1; D is uncertain. Trimming took off 1 base at V and 7 bases at J, with 11 bases between the two ends. Germline V gene lookup returns CDR1 SGHRS and CDR2 YFSETQ. This CDR3 is 13 amino acids long.

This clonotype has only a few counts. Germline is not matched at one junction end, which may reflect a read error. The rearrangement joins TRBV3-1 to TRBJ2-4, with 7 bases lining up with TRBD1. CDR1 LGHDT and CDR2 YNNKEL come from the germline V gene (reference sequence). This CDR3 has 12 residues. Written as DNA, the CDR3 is TGTGCCAGCAGCCAAGCCGACAGGGATATGAACTTC. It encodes CASSQADRDMNF.

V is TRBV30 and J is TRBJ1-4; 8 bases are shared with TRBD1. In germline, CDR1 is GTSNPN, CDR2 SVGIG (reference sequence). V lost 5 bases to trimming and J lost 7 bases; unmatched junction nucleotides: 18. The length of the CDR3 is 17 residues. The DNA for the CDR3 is TGTGCCTGGGGACCGGGGACAGGAAGGGCTAATGGTGAAAAACTGTTTTTT. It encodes CAWGPGTGRANGEKLFF. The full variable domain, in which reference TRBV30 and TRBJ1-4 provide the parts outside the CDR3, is SQTIHQWPATLVQPVGSPLSLECTVEGTSNPNLYWYRQAAGRGLQLLFYSVGIGQISSEVPQNLSASRPQDRQFILSSKKLLLSDSGFYLCAWGPGTGRANGEKLFFGSGTQLSVL.

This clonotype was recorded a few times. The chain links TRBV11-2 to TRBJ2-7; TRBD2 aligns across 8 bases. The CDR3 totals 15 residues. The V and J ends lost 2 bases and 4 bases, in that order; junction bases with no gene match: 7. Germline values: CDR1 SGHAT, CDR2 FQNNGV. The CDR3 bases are TGTGCCAGCAGCTTATCCGGGACTAGGGAGTACGAGCAGTACTTC. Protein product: CASSLSGTREYEQYF.